This is a list of T cell receptor beta chains from one sample in a study of Graves' ophthalmopathy and Graves' hyperthyroidism. TCRdb redid the calling of the multiplex PCR reads with MiXCR, one entry per CDR3 protein. The sample lists under 350,000 distinct CDR3 sequences, roughly 16% occurring once. Material: peripheral blood. Receptors were obtained from an adult man with Graves' ophthalmopathy. Each CDR3 is given with its conserved first and last residue. The D gene is left open where the match is weak. Clone size is shown for a subset of rows, as once, few, many or a class of expanded clone.

J,size,D,length,V,CDR3,DNA
TRBJ1-2,many,-,13,TRBV12-3/TRBV12-4,CASIQGSGYGYTF,TGTGCCAGCATCCAGGGGTCCGGCTATGGCTACACCTTC
TRBJ2-7,many,TRBD1,21,TRBV29-1,CSVLPGQGAGGATHLSYEQYF,TGCAGCGTCCTACCGGGACAGGGGGCAGGAGGAGCGACCCATCTCTCCTACGAGCAGTACTTC
TRBJ2-7,many,-,13,TRBV30,CAWTGRNSYEQYF,TGTGCCTGGACGGGACGGAACTCCTACGAGCAGTACTTC
TRBJ1-1,many,-,9,TRBV20-1,CRVGTEAFF,TGCAGGGTGGGTACTGAAGCTTTCTTT
TRBJ1-5,many,-,15,TRBV28,CASLDQVGSNQPQHF,TGTGCCAGCCTAGACCAAGTGGGGAGCAATCAGCCCCAGCATTTT
TRBJ2-7,many,-,14,TRBV9,CASSPRDTSYEQYF,TGTGCCAGCAGCCCCCGGGACACCTCCTACGAGCAGTACTTC
TRBJ1-2,many,-,12,TRBV7-9,CASSLGGYGYAF,TGTGCCAGCAGCTTAGGGGGATATGGCTACGCCTTC
TRBJ2-7,-,-,14,TRBV7-2,CASSLTGISYEQCF,TGTGCCAGCAGCTTAACGGGGATCTCGTACGAGCAGTGCTTC
TRBJ1-2,many,-,13,TRBV6-5,CASSYVQDRGYTF,TGTGCCAGCAGTTACGTGCAGGACCGCGGCTACACCTTC
TRBJ2-7,many,-,14,TRBV6-2/TRBV6-3,CASRNSIGSYEQYF,TGTGCCAGCAGAAACAGCATTGGTTCCTACGAGCAGTACTTC
TRBJ2-5,many,TRBD1,14,TRBV6-1,CASKEDRDQETQYF,TGTGCCAGCAAAGAAGACAGGGACCAAGAGACCCAGTACTTC
TRBJ2-7,many,-,16,TRBV15,CATSRGRGLGAYEQYF,TGTGCCACCAGCAGAGGAAGGGGACTCGGAGCCTACGAGCAGTACTTC
TRBJ2-5,-,-,15,TRBV24-1,CATNLLQGFVETQYF,TGTGCCACCAACCTCTTGCAGGGGTTCGTGGAGACCCAGTACTTC
TRBJ2-5,many,-,14,TRBV20-1,CSAGQRALRETQYF,TGCAGTGCTGGTCAGCGGGCCCTCCGGGAGACCCAGTACTTC
TRBJ1-2,many,TRBD1,16,TRBV5-6,CASSLGTGDPIYGYTF,TGTGCCAGCAGCTTGGGGACAGGGGACCCCATCTATGGCTACACCTTC
TRBJ1-5,many,TRBD1,15,TRBV13,CASSLAGTGHQPQHF,TGTGCCAGCAGCTTAGCCGGGACAGGGCATCAGCCCCAGCATTTT
TRBJ2-7,many,-,14,TRBV20-1,CGAQISGLSYEQYF,TGCGGTGCCCAAATTAGCGGACTCTCCTACGAGCAGTACTTC
TRBJ2-7,-,TRBD1,12,TRBV20-1,CSARQGGDEQYF,TGCAGTGCACGACAGGGGGGCGACGAGCAGTACTTC
TRBJ1-2,once,-,14,TRBV27,CASSLVGAPGGYTF,TGTGCCAGCAGTTTGGTGGGGGCTCCGGGTGGCTACACCTTC
TRBJ2-6,-,-,15,TRBV7-9,CASGPGGSGANVLTF,TGTGCCAGCGGCCCCGGAGGATCTGGGGCCAACGTCTTGACTTTC
TRBJ2-5,few,TRBD2,13,TRBV19,CASSTGGSKTQYF,TGTGCCAGTAGTACCGGCGGGAGCAAGACCCAGTACTTC
TRBJ1-6,-,TRBD1,17,TRBV27,CASSPPTGGSYNSPLHF,TGTGCCAGCAGCCCCCCGACAGGGGGCTCCTATAATTCACCCCTCCACTTT
TRBJ2-7,many,TRBD2,16,TRBV6-2/TRBV6-3,CASSRPGLAGPYEQYF,TGTGCCAGCAGCCGGCCGGGACTAGCGGGGCCCTACGAGCAGTACTTC
TRBJ2-7,few,-,13,TRBV29-1,CSVQGPEAYEQYF,TGCAGCGTTCAAGGACCCGAGGCCTACGAGCAGTACTTC
TRBJ2-7,few,-,15,TRBV30,CAWSVNPPGRYEQYF,TGTGCCTGGAGTGTAAACCCCCCGGGGAGGTACGAGCAGTACTTC
TRBJ2-7,-,TRBD2,13,TRBV12-3/TRBV12-4,CASSLLAGIEQYF,TGTGCCAGCAGTCTACTAGCGGGTATTGAGCAGTACTTC
TRBJ1-5,many,TRBD1,14,TRBV19,CASTETGGNQPQHF,TGTGCCAGTACAGAGACAGGGGGCAATCAGCCCCAGCATTTT
TRBJ1-1,many,TRBD1,14,TRBV7-2,CASSYRTGTTEAFF,TGTGCCAGCAGCTATCGGACAGGGACCACTGAAGCTTTCTTT
TRBJ1-6,many,-,13,TRBV6-1,CASSERRNSPLHF,TGTGCCAGCAGTGAAAGGAGGAATTCACCCCTCCACTTT
TRBJ2-6,many,-,17,TRBV30,CAGKSIKNRSGANVLTF,TGTGCCGGCAAGTCGATAAAGAATAGATCTGGGGCCAACGTCCTGACTTTC
TRBJ2-7,-,-,18,TRBV7-6,CASSLAATVAPVMGEQYF,TGTGCCAGCAGCTTAGCTGCGACTGTGGCGCCCGTTATGGGTGAGCAGTACTTC
TRBJ1-5,many,-,15,TRBV28,CASSLGQLGNQPQHF,TGTGCCAGCAGTTTAGGCCAGCTAGGCAATCAGCCCCAGCATTTT
TRBJ2-7,many,TRBD2,17,TRBV10-2,CASTPFAARGVGYEQYF,TGCGCCAGCACCCCTTTCGCGGCCCGGGGGGTGGGCTACGAGCAGTACTTC
TRBJ2-2,many,-,15,TRBV7-9,CASSLQLQRAGELFF,TGTGCCAGCAGCTTACAGCTCCAGCGGGCCGGGGAGCTGTTTTTT
TRBJ1-6,many,TRBD1,16,TRBV20-1,CSARLPGQANNSPLHF,TGCAGTGCTAGACTACCGGGACAGGCCAATAATTCACCCCTCCACTTT
TRBJ1-5,few,-,15,TRBV30,CAWSVGAGPEGPQHF,TGTGCCTGGAGTGTAGGAGCGGGGCCCGAGGGGCCCCAGCATTTT
TRBJ2-5,many,TRBD2,14,TRBV6-1,CASSVGLETVTQYF,TGTGCCAGCAGTGTAGGACTAGAAACGGTAACCCAGTACTTC
TRBJ1-5,many,-,14,TRBV30,CAWSWDGINQPQHF,TGTGCCTGGAGTTGGGACGGGATTAATCAGCCCCAGCATTTT
TRBJ1-1,many,TRBD1,16,TRBV5-1,CASSFEAGQGSTEAFF,TGCGCCAGCAGCTTCGAGGCGGGACAGGGATCCACTGAAGCTTTCTTT
TRBJ2-2,-,-,16,TRBV11-2,CAISLFQVLNTGELFF,TGTGCCATCAGCTTATTTCAGGTGCTGAACACCGGGGAGCTGTTTTTT
TRBJ2-7,many,TRBD2,14,TRBV7-8,CASSFGTSGYEQYF,TGTGCCAGCAGCTTCGGGACTAGCGGTTACGAGCAGTACTTC
TRBJ1-2,few,-,9,TRBV29-1,CSVDPSYTF,TGCAGCGTTGACCCGAGCTACACCTTC
TRBJ1-5,many,-,15,TRBV2,CASRETVYSNQPQHF,TGTGCCAGCAGAGAGACAGTATATAGCAATCAGCCCCAGCATTTT
TRBJ2-7,many,TRBD2,17,TRBV6-4,CASIHDVGRGLAGEQYF,TGTGCCAGCATTCACGACGTGGGGAGGGGGCTAGCGGGAGAGCAGTACTTC
TRBJ2-7,many,-,15,TRBV6-5,CASSPWSGSIGEQYF,TGTGCCAGCAGTCCCTGGTCGGGTTCAATTGGTGAGCAGTACTTC
TRBJ2-7,many,-,10,TRBV2,CASRGEAQYF,TGTGCCAGCAGAGGGGAGGCACAGTACTTC